A single sample gave rise to the 10 T cell receptor beta chains below, sequenced in a study of OX40 agonist ivuxolimab in advanced cancers. Generated by immunoSEQ multiplex PCR, the TCRdb table keeps only in-frame clones and is missing some. The sample includes about 46,000 clones, approximately 88% of them seen just once. The sample consisted of CD4+ or CD8+ T cells sorted from blood, taken in a trial of the OX40 agonist ivuxolimab. The receptors were sampled from an adult with an advanced solid tumor such as melanoma, head and neck, liver or kidney cancer.

This clone was detected only a few times. The rearrangement uses TRBV10-1 and TRBJ2-7; possibly TRBD2 for D (5 bases). Germline V gene data show CDR1 as WNHNN and CDR2 as SYGVQD (reference sequence). This CDR3 is 13 amino acids long. Trimming shortened V by 2 bases and J by 1 base, and 6 bases separated the two germline ends. The CDR3 DNA sequence: TGCGCCAGCAGTGAGCGAGGGTCCTACGAGCAGTACTTC. It translates to CASSERGSYEQYF.

The V and J genes are TRBV4-1 and TRBJ2-5; 9 nucleotides agree with TRBD1. The end of the DNA fits TRBJ2-7 better, so the J call may be wrong. CDR1 MGHRA and CDR2 YSYEKL come from the germline V gene. CDR3 length: 16 residues. The CDR3 protein is CASSQDLGTGTYEQYF. CDR3 DNA: TGCGCCAGCAGCCAAGATCTCGGGACAGGGACCTACGAGCAGTACTTC.

The genes are TRBV19 and TRBJ2-2; D is undetermined. The CDR3 totals 15 residues. The germline V and J ends were trimmed by 2 bases and 3 bases, with 10 bases remaining between them. Germline V gene lookup returns CDR1 LNHDA and CDR2 SQIVND (reference sequence). This CDR3 reads CASSIQASHTGELFF. Here the CDR3 DNA reads TGTGCCAGTAGTATACAGGCTAGTCACACCGGGGAGCTGTTTTTT.

The J gene is TRBJ2-7, the V gene TRBV5-1, with 8 bases aligning to TRBD2. This CDR3 comprises 16 residues. Trimming took 4 bases from V and 5 from J; bases not matched to a gene: 14. CDR1 is SGHRS and CDR2 is YFSETQ in the germline V gene. CDR3 DNA sequence: TGCGCCAGCAGCCTGGGTTCAGTGGCGGGGGGAAACGAGCAGTACTTC. It codes for CASSLGSVAGGNEQYF.

The gene calls are TRBV19 and TRBJ1-3; no clear D gene. The V gene lost 6 bases and the J gene lost 0 bases, with 18 bases spanning the gap. This CDR3 has 17 residues. Germline assignment: CDR1 LNHDA and CDR2 SQIVND (reference sequence). CDR3 loop: CASSLWAMASSGNTIYF. In DNA, the CDR3 is TGTGCCAGTAGCCTCTGGGCGATGGCGAGCTCTGGAAACACCATATATTTT.

The chain employs TRBV6-6 and TRBJ1-4; D is unresolved. Germline V gene lookup returns CDR1 MNHNY and CDR2 SVGAGI (reference sequence). The CDR3 length is 12 residues. V lost 9 bases, J lost 4 bases, and 9 bases lay in between. CDR3: CASSNLNEKLFF. CDR3 nucleotide sequence: TGTGCCAGTTCAAACCTTAATGAAAAACTGTTTTTT.

V and J are TRBV19 and TRBJ1-6; the match to TRBD1 covers 7 bases. Germline values: CDR1 LNHDA, CDR2 SQIVND (reference sequence). V was clipped by 4 bases and J by 7 bases; unmatched bases: 10. The CDR3 consists of 16 residues. CDR3 sequence: CASSTPLRGQNSPLHF. For the CDR3, the DNA is TGTGCCAGTAGTACACCCTTGAGGGGGCAGAATTCACCCCTCCACTTT.

This chain uses TRBV5-4 with TRBJ1-1; D is unclear. CDR1 is SGHNT and CDR2 is YYREEE in the germline V gene (reference sequence). CDR3 length: 15 amino acids. The V gene lost 4 bases and the J gene lost 1 base, with 14 bases spanning the gap. The DNA of the CDR3 is TGTGCCAGCAGCCCTAGCCGGGCCCCGAACACTGAAGCTTTCTTT. This encodes CASSPSRAPNTEAFF.

The chain has TRBV18 and TRBJ2-7; no clear D gene. The V end was cut by 3 bases, the J end by 6 bases, with 6 bases between. Germline-derived CDR1 and CDR2 are KGHSH and LQKENI. The CDR3 runs to 11 residues. Here the CDR3 reads CASSPHSEQYF. As DNA, the CDR3 is TGTGCCAGCTCACCTCACAGCGAGCAGTACTTC.

The chain is built from TRBV9 and TRBJ2-7; 13 nucleotides agree with TRBD2. Germline values: CDR1 SGDLS, CDR2 YYNGEE. The CDR3 extends over 15 amino acids. Trimming at V came to 3 bases and at J to 7 bases, leaving 7 bases not matched to a gene. CDR3 in DNA: TGTGCCAGCAGCGGGACTAGCGGGGGACCAGGGGAGCAGTACTTC. Its translation: CASSGTSGGPGEQYF.